What follows describes a single T cell receptor (beta chain). Its specificity is not known. The data derive from a study of shared clonotypes between healthy human individuals. In the study overall: CD4 naive and memory got three plates each, CD8 naive two, CD8 memory one. Study observations and caveats: Relative to their counterparts shared across all four donors, non-shared clonotypes exhibited diminished generation probabilities.

Trimming took 3 bases from V and 5 from J, leaving 11 bases between them. This CDR3 is 12 amino acids long. Germline V CDR1 and CDR2: GTSNPN, SVGIG (reference sequence). Using immunoSEQ multiplex PCR, the repertoire was profiled, and TCRdb retains in-frame clones only, with some absent. The sample has millions of clones, approximately 94% seen once. The naive CD8 subset, CD45RO-negative cells positively selected for CCR7, excluded terminally differentiated effector memory CD45RA+ cells. The V gene is TRBV30, the J gene TRBJ2-7; D remains unclear. What was sequenced was naive CD8+ T cells sorted from blood. The sequence derives from a man between 18 and 29 years old in good health. The CDR3 sequence: CAWSHTVNEQYF. CDR3 in DNA: TGTGCCTGGAGCCACACGGTGAACGAGCAGTACTTC.